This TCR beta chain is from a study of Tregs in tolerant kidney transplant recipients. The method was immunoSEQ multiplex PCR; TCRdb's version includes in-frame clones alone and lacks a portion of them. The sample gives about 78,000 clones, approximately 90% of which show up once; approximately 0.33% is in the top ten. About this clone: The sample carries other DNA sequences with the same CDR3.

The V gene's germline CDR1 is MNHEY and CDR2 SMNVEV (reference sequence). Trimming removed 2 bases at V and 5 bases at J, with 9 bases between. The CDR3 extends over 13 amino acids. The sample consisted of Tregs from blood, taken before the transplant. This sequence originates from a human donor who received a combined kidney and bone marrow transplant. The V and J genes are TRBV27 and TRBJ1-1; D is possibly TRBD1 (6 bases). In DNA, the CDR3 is TGTGCCAGCAGTTTAAGGGGGAGGACTGAAGCTTTCTTT. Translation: CASSLRGRTEAFF.